Listed below are T cell receptor beta chains from one sample, sequenced in a study of blood T cell repertoires in COVID-19. Clones were read by immunoSEQ multiplex PCR, and TCRdb kept only the in-frame ones, dropping some. The repertoire holds roughly 280,000 clones, approximately 90% seen once, with roughly 4.3% in the top ten. Source material: PBMCs or T cells enriched from blood (not recorded which). These TCRs come from a woman in her 30s with acute COVID-19. The CDR3 runs from the conserved cysteine through the conserved F or W.

V gene	J gene	CDR3 length	CDR3 protein
TRBV4-2	TRBJ1-3	13	CASSQESGNTIYF
TRBV13	TRBJ1-3	16	CASSSWTGSSGNTIYF
TRBV29-1	TRBJ2-7	15	CSVEEGTGDLYEQYF
TRBV13	TRBJ2-7	16	CASSPRVPRGDYEQYF
TRBV5-1	TRBJ2-3	15	CASSRSGTSTDTQYF
TRBV6-5	TRBJ2-1	16	CASSLGRDAPWEEQFF
TRBV18	TRBJ2-5	15	CASSPPRTGGETQYF
TRBV18	TRBJ2-7	14	CASSPPSGNYEQYF
TRBV6-2/TRBV6-3	TRBJ1-2	12	CASSYNADGYTF
TRBV4-1	TRBJ2-1	15	CASSRPGTTYNEQFF
TRBV7-8	TRBJ1-1	15	CASSPRTGKDTEAFF
TRBV2	TRBJ1-5	14	CASQDIHSNQPQHF
TRBV28	TRBJ2-3	14	CASSSRDLTDTQYF
TRBV6-2/TRBV6-3	TRBJ1-5	13	CASSYYSNQPQHF
TRBV24-1	TRBJ2-1	16	CATSIEPGLGHNEQFF
TRBV5-8	TRBJ1-2	13	CASSYAGYLGYTF
TRBV28	TRBJ2-7	12	CASYGSSYEQYF
TRBV2	TRBJ2-3	12	CASTISGDTQYF
TRBV7-9	TRBJ2-7	14	CASARSGGSGEQYF
TRBV3-1/TRBV3-2	TRBJ1-4	16	CASSQDLGGGNEKLFF
TRBV7-3	TRBJ2-1	15	CASSGAGGIYNEQFF
TRBV15	TRBJ1-3	15	CATSRDGVSGNTIYF
TRBV28	TRBJ2-5	16	CASSSDDGVGGETQYF
TRBV4-3	TRBJ2-2	16	CASSPRAGGNTGELFF
TRBV7-9	TRBJ2-7	16	CASSLGIRQGTYEQYF
TRBV5-1	TRBJ2-2	13	CASSLGAAGELFF
TRBV6-1	TRBJ2-7	13	CASSEVHSNEQYF
TRBV27	TRBJ1-2	13	CASGPGGGYGYTF
TRBV20-1	TRBJ1-6	11	CSARQDSPLHF
TRBV7-9	TRBJ2-1	14	CASSLPGLYNEQFF
TRBV14	TRBJ2-3	16	CASSQVVGLNTDTQYF
TRBV9	TRBJ1-2	18	CASSVEEEGDRSDYGYTF
TRBV9	TRBJ2-7	14	CASSGEETDYEQYF
TRBV27	TRBJ1-2	17	CASSSLADRGRISGYTF
TRBV6-5	TRBJ1-5	15	CASRLGTESNQPQHF
TRBV28	TRBJ2-7	16	CASRDGLAEASYEQYF
TRBV10-3	TRBJ1-6	17	CAISNPGQSLYNSPLHF
TRBV28	TRBJ1-3	15	CASIGALFSGNTIYF